This entry lists 27 T cell receptor beta chains sequenced from one sample in a study of blood T cell repertoires in COVID-19 (dated by TCRdb to 2020 to 2022). Library preparation employed the immunoSEQ multiplex PCR assay. TCRdb limited this immuneACCESS table to in-frame rearrangements with V and J called. A share of clones is missing; checked studies link under half to unresolved V genes, and the rest is unexplained. The sample table lists about 240,000 clones, roughly 87% of them with a count of one. Approximately 7.5% of the sample lies in the top ten. Sample: peripheral blood. These receptors originate from a man aged 60 to 69 who had recovered from COVID-19.

The chain couples TRBV5-8 to TRBJ1-6; 7 nucleotides align to TRBD1. Germline V gives CDR1 SGHTS, CDR2 YDEGEE. With 1 base clipped from V and 10 bases from J, the junction kept 5 bases outside the gene matches. The CDR3 is 14 amino acids. The DNA for the CDR3 is TGTGCCAGCAGCTTGTCAGGGGGTATCTCACCCCTCCACTTT. Amino acids: CASSLSGGISPLHF.

DNA for the CDR3: TGTGCCAGCACCCGTACCGCAAGGGGGAGCGAAAAACTGTTTTTT. This gives the protein CASTRTARGSEKLFF. The V call is TRBV6-5, the J call TRBJ1-4; possibly TRBD1 for D (6 bases). V dropped 7 bases and J dropped 8 bases, with 20 bases sitting between them. CDR3 length: 15 residues. CDR1 is MNHEY, CDR2 SVGAGI, per germline.

In nucleotides, the CDR3 is TGTGCCAGCAGTTACGGGACTAGCGGGGGTGAGCAGTTCTTC. It yields the protein CASSYGTSGGEQFF. The J gene is TRBJ2-1, the V gene TRBV6-5, with TRBD2 matching over 14 bases. V shed 2 bases and J 9 bases; nucleotides not matched to a gene: 0. CDR1 and CDR2 (germline): MNHEY, SVGAGI. CDR3 length: 14 residues.

V and J are TRBV28 and TRBJ2-7; 7 bases map to TRBD1. V was pared by 6 bases and J by 0 bases, with 5 bases of the junction left unmatched. The CDR3 totals 14 residues. Germline V lookup: CDR1 MDHEN, CDR2 SYDVKM. The CDR3: CASRRGPSSYEQYV. The CDR3 DNA follows: TGTGCCAGCAGGAGGGGGCCGAGCTCCTACGAGCAGTACGTC.

The chain uses TRBV5-1 and TRBJ1-5, with D possibly matching TRBD1 (6 bases). Germline-derived CDR1 and CDR2 are SGHRS and YFSETQ. The CDR3 contains 17 residues. Trimming shortened V by 4 bases and J by 2 bases, and 19 bases separated the two germline ends. The CDR3 sequence: CASSLRTVPPRNQPQHF. CDR3 nucleotides: TGCGCCAGCAGCCTAAGGACAGTTCCCCCACGCAATCAGCCCCAGCATTTT.

J is TRBJ2-1 and V is TRBV27, with D unresolved. The CDR3 runs 13 residues. The V gene lost 3 bases and the J gene lost 5 bases, with 8 bases spanning the gap. Germline values: CDR1 MNHEY, CDR2 SMNVEV (reference sequence). The CDR3 reads CASSFFPDNEQFF. The CDR3 nucleotides read TGTGCCAGCAGTTTTTTTCCGGACAATGAGCAGTTCTTC.

In regard to this clone: This same CDR3 is encoded by further DNA sequences in the sample. The chain recombines TRBV2 with TRBJ2-3, with 10 positions matching TRBD2. This CDR3 has 15 amino acids. The V and J ends lost 6 bases and 0 bases, in that order; junction bases with no gene match: 3. Germline CDR1 SNHLY, CDR2 FYNNEI. The CDR3 protein is CASRLAGGSTDTQYF. The CDR3 nucleotides read TGTGCCAGCAGATTAGCGGGGGGTAGCACAGATACGCAGTATTTT.

The rearrangement joins TRBV19 to TRBJ1-5, with 8 bases identical to TRBD1. The CDR3 runs to 15 residues. V lost 3 bases to trimming and J lost 3 bases; unmatched junction nucleotides: 4. Germline V CDR1 and CDR2: LNHDA, SQIVND (reference sequence). CDR3 residues: CASSISGGHNQPQHF. The CDR3 coding sequence is TGTGCCAGTAGTATTTCAGGGGGCCACAATCAGCCCCAGCATTTT.

The gene calls are TRBV30 and TRBJ1-2; D may be TRBD1 (6 bases). Trimming cost V 3 bases and J 1 base, with 12 bases left between them. The germline V gene encodes CDR1 GTSNPN and CDR2 SVGIG (reference sequence). The CDR3 has 14 amino acids. For the CDR3, the DNA is TGTGCCTGGAGCCCAGACAGGTATAACTATGGCTACACCTTC. The encoded protein is CAWSPDRYNYGYTF.

The chain joins TRBV11-2 to TRBJ1-2; the D is unclear. The V gene lost 4 bases and the J gene lost 1 base, with 7 bases spanning the gap. CDR1 and CDR2 from the germline V gene are SGHAT and FQNNGV. The CDR3 totals 13 residues. This CDR3 reads CASSSDINYGYTF. The CDR3 DNA reads as TGTGCCAGCAGCTCTGACATTAACTATGGCTACACCTTC.

V and J are TRBV10-3 and TRBJ1-6; 9 nucleotides match TRBD1. CDR3 size: 13 residues. Germline values: CDR1 ENHRY, CDR2 SYGVKD. Unmatched junction bases numbered 5, after V lost 10 bases and J lost 7 bases. The CDR3 sequence: CATRDRENSPLHF. CDR3 coding DNA: TGTGCCACACGGGACAGGGAAAATTCACCCCTCCACTTT.

This sequence joins TRBV2 and TRBJ2-3, with D perhaps matching TRBD1 (6 bases). The ends were cut back, 5 bases at V and 3 bases at J, with 9 bases in the middle. The CDR3 has 13 residues. The germline CDR1 and CDR2 sequences are SNHLY and FYNNEI. The CDR3 DNA reads as TGTGCCAGCAGTACAGGGTTGACAGATACGCAGTATTTT. Residues: CASSTGLTDTQYF.

The chain carries TRBV5-1 and TRBJ2-6; 7 bases agree with TRBD1. In germline, CDR1 is SGHRS, CDR2 YFSETQ. V lost 3 bases and J lost 0; bases outside the gene matches: 6. The CDR3 spans 17 residues. CDR3 sequence reads: CASSWGQSYSGANVLTF. DNA of the CDR3: TGCGCCAGCAGCTGGGGACAGTCATACTCTGGGGCCAACGTCCTGACTTTC.

The chain uses TRBV27 and TRBJ2-4; 8 nucleotides line up with TRBD2. Unmatched junction bases numbered 9, after V lost 6 bases and J lost 5 bases. Germline V gives CDR1 MNHEY, CDR2 SMNVEV (reference sequence). This CDR3 contains 15 residues. CDR3 in amino acids: CASSLAGNLENIQYF. DNA for the CDR3: TGTGCCAGCAGCCTAGCGGGCAACCTCGAAAACATTCAGTACTTC.

This chain connects TRBV5-4 to TRBJ1-1, with 7 positions matching TRBD1. Germline V CDR1 and CDR2: SGHNT, YYREEE (reference sequence). The CDR3 sequence is 17 residues long. Trimming cost V 3 bases and J 0 bases; bases outside gene matches: 11. The CDR3 DNA is TGTGCCAGCAGCTCGAATTACAGGGGACCTCTGAACACTGAAGCTTTCTTT. Protein product: CASSSNYRGPLNTEAFF.

The chain uses TRBV5-8 and TRBJ2-2; TRBD1 aligns across 9 bases. Germline values: CDR1 SGHTS, CDR2 YDEGEE. This CDR3 is 17 amino acids long. Losses at the gene ends were 4 bases for V and 7 bases for J; bases not matched to a gene: 14. CDR3 in amino acids: CASSPGRGTGKFGELFF. In nucleotides, the CDR3 is TGTGCCAGCAGCCCTGGTCGCGGGACAGGGAAATTCGGGGAGCTGTTTTTT.

This clone came up once. The V gene is TRBV25-1, the J gene TRBJ2-4, with a possible D match to TRBD2 (6 bases). Trimming cost V 2 bases and J 6 bases, with 20 bases left between them. The CDR3 runs 17 residues. Germline V gene lookup returns CDR1 MGHDK and CDR2 SYGVNS. The CDR3 sequence is CASSEGGVGGLGNIQYF. CDR3 nucleotides: TGTGCCAGCAGTGAAGGAGGGGTCGGGGGTTTGGGAAACATTCAGTACTTC.

V gene TRBV7-6 combines with J gene TRBJ2-5, with TRBD2 identical over 10 bases. CDR3 length: 16 residues. The trim removed 1 base at V and 3 bases at J, leaving 5 bases unmatched. Germline V gene data show CDR1 as SGHVS and CDR2 as FNYEAQ. CDR3 in DNA: TGTGCCAGCAGCTTAGTAGCTAGCGGGGGCGAAGAGACCCAGTACTTC. This encodes CASSLVASGGEETQYF.

This rearrangement joins TRBV5-1 to TRBJ1-6; maybe TRBD1 (6 bases). Trimming took 6 bases from V and 8 from J, leaving 9 bases between them. The CDR3 runs to 12 residues. Germline V gives CDR1 SGHRS, CDR2 YFSETQ. CDR3 sequence reads: CASKGVDSPLHF. The CDR3 DNA reads as TGCGCCAGCAAGGGGGTCGATTCACCCCTCCACTTT.

The chain is built from TRBV12-3 or TRBV12-4 and TRBJ1-2; unclear D gene. This CDR3 comprises 13 residues. V was pared by 6 bases and J by 4 bases, with 12 bases between. The DNA of the CDR3 is TGTGCCAGCAGCCCCGCCAGGCTCTATGGCTACACCTTC. It encodes CASSPARLYGYTF.

The chain employs TRBV24-1 and TRBJ1-2; D gene unclear. The CDR3 has 12 amino acids. Trimming stripped 4 bases from V and 8 bases from J, with 10 bases between. Per the germline V gene, CDR1 is KGHDR and CDR2 is SFDVKD. The CDR3 nucleotides are TGTGCCACCAGTGACTCGGGGAAAGGCTACACCTTC. Translation gives CATSDSGKGYTF.

V usage is TRBV18 and J usage is TRBJ2-1; 10 positions agree with TRBD1. The CDR3 has 15 amino acids. Trimming cost V 4 bases and J 5 bases; bases outside gene matches: 5. From germline, CDR1 is KGHSH and CDR2 LQKENI. This chain's CDR3 is CASSLGQGHHNEQFF. For the CDR3, the DNA is TGTGCCAGCTCACTGGGACAGGGGCACCACAATGAGCAGTTCTTC.

The chain employs TRBV27 and TRBJ2-5; 9 bases fit TRBD2. The CDR3 totals 17 residues. Trimming at V came to 3 bases and at J to 4 bases, leaving 12 bases not matched to a gene. Germline lookup yields CDR1 MNHEY and CDR2 SMNVEV (reference sequence). In nucleotides, the CDR3 is TGTGCCAGCAGTTTTGGGGCGGGGGGGCCGGGAAGAGAGACCCAGTACTTC. Its protein is CASSFGAGGPGRETQYF.

V usage is TRBV7-2 and J usage is TRBJ2-7, with D perhaps matching TRBD1 (5 bases). The CDR3 spans 13 residues. The ends were cut back, 5 bases at V and 3 bases at J, with 11 bases in the middle. Per germline, CDR1 SGHTA and CDR2 FQGNSA. The CDR3 here is CASSPTDGYEQYF. CDR3 DNA: TGTGCCAGCAGCCCGACAGATGGCTACGAGCAGTACTTC.

This clone was detected once. The chain recombines TRBV6-5 with TRBJ2-5, with D possibly matching TRBD1 (6 bases). The V gene's germline CDR1 is MNHEY and CDR2 SVGAGI. V lost 0 bases, J lost 6 bases, and 14 bases lay in between. This CDR3 contains 15 residues. For the CDR3, the DNA is TGTGCCAGCAGTTACTCGAGGGGGACATCCCAGACCCAGTACTTC. It encodes CASSYSRGTSQTQYF.

The chain has TRBV11-2 and TRBJ2-7; TRBD2 matches at 9 bases. The germline gives CDR1 SGHAT, CDR2 FQNNGV. This CDR3 region has 19 residues. The V gene end was trimmed by 0 bases and the J gene end by 1 base; junction bases not matched to a gene: 13. CDR3 residues: CASSLDFLAGRSSSYEQYV. CDR3 DNA sequence: TGTGCCAGCAGCTTAGATTTTCTAGCGGGGAGGTCGAGTTCCTACGAGCAGTACGTC.

The chain combines TRBV19 with TRBJ2-7, with D maybe TRBD2 (6 bases). The CDR3 has 15 amino acids. Germline V CDR1 and CDR2: LNHDA, SQIVND (reference sequence). Trimming took 1 base from V and 5 from J, leaving 15 bases between them. The CDR3 loop reads CASSIGAAGRNEQYF. The CDR3 nucleotides read TGTGCCAGTAGTATAGGAGCGGCAGGGAGGAACGAGCAGTACTTC.